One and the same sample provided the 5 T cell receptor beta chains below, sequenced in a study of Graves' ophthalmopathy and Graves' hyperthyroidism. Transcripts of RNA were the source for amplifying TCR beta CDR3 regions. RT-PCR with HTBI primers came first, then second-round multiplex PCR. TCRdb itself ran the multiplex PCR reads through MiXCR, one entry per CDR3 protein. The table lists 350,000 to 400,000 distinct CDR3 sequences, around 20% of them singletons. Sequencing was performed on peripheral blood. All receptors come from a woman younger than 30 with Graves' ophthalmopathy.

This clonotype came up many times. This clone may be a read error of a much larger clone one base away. CDR3 in amino acids: CASSAGARAGDYGYTF. The CDR3 region has the DNA TGTGCCAGCAGCGCGGGGGCCAGGGCTGGTGACTATGGCTACACCTTC. The chain combines TRBV9 with TRBJ1-2, with a weak D call TRBD1 (6 bases). V lost 3 bases, J lost 3 bases, and 18 bases lay in between. The germline CDR1 and CDR2 sequences are SGDLS and YYNGEE. CDR3 length equals 16 residues.

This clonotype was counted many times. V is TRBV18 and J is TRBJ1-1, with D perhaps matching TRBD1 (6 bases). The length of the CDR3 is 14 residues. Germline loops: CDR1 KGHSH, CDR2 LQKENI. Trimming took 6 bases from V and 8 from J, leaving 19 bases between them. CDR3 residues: CASSPSGGAQEAFF. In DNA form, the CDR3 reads TGTGCCAGCTCCCCCTCGGGGGGGGCCCAAGAAGCTTTCTTT. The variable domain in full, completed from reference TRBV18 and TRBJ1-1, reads NAGVMQNPRHLVRRRGQEARLRCSPMKGHSHVYWYRQLPEEGLKFMVYLQKENIIDESGMPKERFSAEFPKEGPSILRIQQVVRGDSAAYFCASSPSGGAQEAFFGQGTRLTVV.

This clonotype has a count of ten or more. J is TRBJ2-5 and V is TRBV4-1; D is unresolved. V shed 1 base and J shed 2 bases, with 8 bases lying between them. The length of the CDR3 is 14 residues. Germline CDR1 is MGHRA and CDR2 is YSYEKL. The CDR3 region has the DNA TGCGCCAGCAGCCAAGGGGGTCCACAAGAGACCCAGTACTTC. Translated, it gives CASSQGGPQETQYF.

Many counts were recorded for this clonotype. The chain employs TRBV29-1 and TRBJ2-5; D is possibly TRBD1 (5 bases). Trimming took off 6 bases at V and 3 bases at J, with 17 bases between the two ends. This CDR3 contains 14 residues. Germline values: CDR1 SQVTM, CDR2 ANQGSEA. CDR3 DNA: TGCAGCGTGGAGCAGGGTGAAATCGAAGAGACCCAGTACTTC. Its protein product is CSVEQGEIEETQYF.

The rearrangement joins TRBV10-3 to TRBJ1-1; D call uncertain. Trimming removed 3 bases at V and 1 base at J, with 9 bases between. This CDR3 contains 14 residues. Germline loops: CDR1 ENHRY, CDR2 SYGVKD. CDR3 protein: CAISDPPANTEAFF. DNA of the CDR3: TGTGCCATCAGTGACCCGCCAGCGAACACTGAAGCTTTCTTT.